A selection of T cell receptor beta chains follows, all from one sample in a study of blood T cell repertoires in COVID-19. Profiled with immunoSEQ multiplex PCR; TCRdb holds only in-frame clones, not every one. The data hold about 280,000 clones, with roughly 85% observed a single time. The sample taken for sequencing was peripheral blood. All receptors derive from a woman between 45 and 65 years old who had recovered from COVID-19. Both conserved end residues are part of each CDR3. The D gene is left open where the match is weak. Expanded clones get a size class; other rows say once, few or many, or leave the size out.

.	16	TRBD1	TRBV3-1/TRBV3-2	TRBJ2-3	CASSQGKGAIGDTQYF	TGTGCCAGCAGCCAAGGCAAGGGGGCTATTGGGGATACGCAGTATTTT
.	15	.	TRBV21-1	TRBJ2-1	CASSSRPERCNEQFF	TGTGCCAGCAGCTCCCGCCCCGAGAGGTGCAATGAGCAGTTCTTC
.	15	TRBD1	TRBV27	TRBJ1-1	CASSWDRVSNTEAFF	TGTGCCAGCAGCTGGGACAGGGTGTCGAACACTGAAGCTTTCTTT
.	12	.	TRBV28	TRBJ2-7	CASSLVDYEQYF	TGTGCCAGCAGTTTGGTAGATTACGAGCAGTACTTC
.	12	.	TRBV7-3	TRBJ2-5	CASSPSGETQYF	TGTGCCAGCAGCCCATCCGGGGAGACCCAGTACTTC
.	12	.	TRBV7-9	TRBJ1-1	CASSLATAEAFF	TGTGCCAGCAGCTTAGCTACGGCTGAAGCTTTCTTT
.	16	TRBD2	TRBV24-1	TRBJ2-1	CATSERLAGPYNEQFF	TGTGCCACCAGTGAACGGCTAGCGGGGCCCTACAATGAGCAGTTCTTC
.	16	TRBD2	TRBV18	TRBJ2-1	CASSPWTSGRENEQFF	TGTGCCAGCTCACCATGGACTAGCGGGAGGGAAAATGAGCAGTTCTTC
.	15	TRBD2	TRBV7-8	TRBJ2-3	CASSYSSGGTDTQYF	TGTGCCAGCAGCTACTCTAGCGGGGGCACAGATACGCAGTATTTT
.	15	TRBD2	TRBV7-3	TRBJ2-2	CASRLAGGNTGELFF	TGTGCCAGCAGGTTAGCGGGAGGAAACACCGGGGAGCTGTTTTTT
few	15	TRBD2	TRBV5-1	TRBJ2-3	CASSSRLAGLDTQYF	TGCGCCAGCAGCTCTCGACTAGCGGGACTAGATACGCAGTATTTT
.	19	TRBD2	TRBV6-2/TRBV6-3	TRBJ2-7	CASSWKPGLAGTSSYEQYF	TGTGCCAGCAGTTGGAAACCCGGACTAGCGGGTACGAGCTCCTACGAGCAGTACTTC